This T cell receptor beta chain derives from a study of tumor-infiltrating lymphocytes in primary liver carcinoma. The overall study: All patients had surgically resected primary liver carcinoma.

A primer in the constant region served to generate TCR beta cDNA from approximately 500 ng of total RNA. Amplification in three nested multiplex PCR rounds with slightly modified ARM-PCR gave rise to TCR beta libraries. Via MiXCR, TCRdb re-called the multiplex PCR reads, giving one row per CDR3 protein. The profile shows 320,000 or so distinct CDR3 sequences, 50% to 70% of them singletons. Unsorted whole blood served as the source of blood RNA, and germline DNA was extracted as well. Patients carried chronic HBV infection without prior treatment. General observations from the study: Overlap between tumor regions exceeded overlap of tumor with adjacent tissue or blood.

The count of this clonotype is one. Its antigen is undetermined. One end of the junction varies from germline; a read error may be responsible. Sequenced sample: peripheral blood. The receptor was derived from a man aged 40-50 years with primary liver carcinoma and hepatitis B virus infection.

The CDR3 is CASSYRTFSRDF. CDR3 nucleotides: TGCGCCAGCAGTTATAGAACCTTCTCACGAGACTTC. This chain links TRBV10-2 with TRBJ2-7; D is unclear. In germline, CDR1 is WSHSY, CDR2 SAAADI. There are 12 residues in the CDR3.